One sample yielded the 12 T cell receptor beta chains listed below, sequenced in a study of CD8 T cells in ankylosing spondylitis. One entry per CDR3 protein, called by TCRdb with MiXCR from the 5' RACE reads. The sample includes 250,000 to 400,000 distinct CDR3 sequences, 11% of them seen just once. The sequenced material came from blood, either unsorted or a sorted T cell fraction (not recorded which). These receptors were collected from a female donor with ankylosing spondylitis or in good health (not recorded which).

CDR3 in DNA: TGCAGTGCTAGGAGCGAGGGACGTACCTCTGGAAACACCATATATTTT. This translates into CSARSEGRTSGNTIYF. The chain joins TRBV20-1 to TRBJ1-3; TRBD1 might be the D (5 bases). Deletions cut 3 bases from V and 0 bases from J, with 15 bases between. Germline lookup yields CDR1 DFQATT and CDR2 SNEGSKA (reference sequence). CDR3 length: 16 residues.

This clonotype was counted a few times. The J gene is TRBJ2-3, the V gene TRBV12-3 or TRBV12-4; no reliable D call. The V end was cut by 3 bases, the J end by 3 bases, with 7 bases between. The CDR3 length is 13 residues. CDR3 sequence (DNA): TGTGCCAGCAGTTTTATGAGTACAGATACGCAGTATTTT. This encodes CASSFMSTDTQYF.

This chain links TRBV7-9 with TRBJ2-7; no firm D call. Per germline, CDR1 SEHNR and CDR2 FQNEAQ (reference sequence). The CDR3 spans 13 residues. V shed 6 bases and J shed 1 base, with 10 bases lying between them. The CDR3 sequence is CASRPGVSYEQYF. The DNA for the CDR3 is TGTGCCAGCAGACCTGGAGTATCCTACGAGCAGTACTTC.

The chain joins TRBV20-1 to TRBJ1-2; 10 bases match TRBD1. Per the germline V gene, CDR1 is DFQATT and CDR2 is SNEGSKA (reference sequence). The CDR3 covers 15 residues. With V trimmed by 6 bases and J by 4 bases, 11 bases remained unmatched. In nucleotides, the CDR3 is TGCAGTGCCGCGACAGGGGGCGCGCCCCCCTATGGCTACACCTTC. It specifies CSAATGGAPPYGYTF.

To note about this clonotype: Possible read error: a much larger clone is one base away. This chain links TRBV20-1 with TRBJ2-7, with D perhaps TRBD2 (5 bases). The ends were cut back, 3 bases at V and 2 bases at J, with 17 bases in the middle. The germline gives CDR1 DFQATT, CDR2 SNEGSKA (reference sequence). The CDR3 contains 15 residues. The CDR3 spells CSARGARGPTYEQYF. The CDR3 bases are TGCAGTGCTAGGGGAGCGCGAGGGCCCACCTACGAGCAGTACTTC.

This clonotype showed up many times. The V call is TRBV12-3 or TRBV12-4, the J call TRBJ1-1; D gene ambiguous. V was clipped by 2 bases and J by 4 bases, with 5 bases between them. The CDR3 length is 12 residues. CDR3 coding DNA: TGTGCCAGCAGTTTATGGGCCACTGAAGCTTTCTTT. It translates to CASSLWATEAFF.

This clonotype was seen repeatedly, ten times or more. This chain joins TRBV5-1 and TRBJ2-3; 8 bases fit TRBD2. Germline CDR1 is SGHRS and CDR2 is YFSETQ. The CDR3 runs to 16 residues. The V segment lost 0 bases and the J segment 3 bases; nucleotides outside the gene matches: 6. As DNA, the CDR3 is TGCGCCAGCAGCTTGGGCGCGGGGGGAGGGACAGATACGCAGTATTTT. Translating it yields CASSLGAGGGTDTQYF.

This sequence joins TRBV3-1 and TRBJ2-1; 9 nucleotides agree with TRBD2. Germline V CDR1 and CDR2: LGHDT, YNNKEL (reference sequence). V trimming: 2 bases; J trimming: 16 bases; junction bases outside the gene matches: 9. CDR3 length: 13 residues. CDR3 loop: CASSQISGGPTFF. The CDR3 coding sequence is TGTGCCAGCAGCCAAATTAGCGGGGGCCCGACCTTCTTC.

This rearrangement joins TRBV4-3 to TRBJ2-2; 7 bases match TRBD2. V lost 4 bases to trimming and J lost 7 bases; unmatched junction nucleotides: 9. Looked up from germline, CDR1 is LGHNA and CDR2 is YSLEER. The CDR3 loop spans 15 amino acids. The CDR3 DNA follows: TGCGCCAGCAGCCCCGGACTAGTCAAGATCGGGGAGCTGTTTTTT. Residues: CASSPGLVKIGELFF.

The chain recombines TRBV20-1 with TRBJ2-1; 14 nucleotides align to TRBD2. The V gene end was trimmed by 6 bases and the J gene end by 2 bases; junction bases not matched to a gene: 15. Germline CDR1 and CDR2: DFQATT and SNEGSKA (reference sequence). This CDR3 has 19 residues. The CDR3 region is CSAKAGTSGRLVAYNEQFF. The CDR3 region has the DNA TGCAGTGCGAAAGCCGGGACTAGCGGGAGACTAGTGGCCTACAATGAGCAGTTCTTC.

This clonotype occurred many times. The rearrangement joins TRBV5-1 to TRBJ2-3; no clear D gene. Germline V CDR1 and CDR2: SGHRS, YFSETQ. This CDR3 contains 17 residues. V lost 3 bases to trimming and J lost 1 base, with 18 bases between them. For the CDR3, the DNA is TGCGCCAGCAGCTCCAGATCGACGGGTTCGGGCACAGATACGCAGTATTTT. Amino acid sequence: CASSSRSTGSGTDTQYF.

The CDR3 DNA reads as TGTGCCAGCAGCCAAGAGGGGACAGGGTACCAAGAGACCCAGTACTTC. It codes for CASSQEGTGYQETQYF. This rearrangement joins TRBV3-1 to TRBJ2-5, with 9 bases aligning to TRBD1. The length of the CDR3 is 16 residues. J lost 0 bases, V lost 0 bases, and 2 bases had no gene match. Germline CDR1 and CDR2: LGHDT and YNNKEL (reference sequence).